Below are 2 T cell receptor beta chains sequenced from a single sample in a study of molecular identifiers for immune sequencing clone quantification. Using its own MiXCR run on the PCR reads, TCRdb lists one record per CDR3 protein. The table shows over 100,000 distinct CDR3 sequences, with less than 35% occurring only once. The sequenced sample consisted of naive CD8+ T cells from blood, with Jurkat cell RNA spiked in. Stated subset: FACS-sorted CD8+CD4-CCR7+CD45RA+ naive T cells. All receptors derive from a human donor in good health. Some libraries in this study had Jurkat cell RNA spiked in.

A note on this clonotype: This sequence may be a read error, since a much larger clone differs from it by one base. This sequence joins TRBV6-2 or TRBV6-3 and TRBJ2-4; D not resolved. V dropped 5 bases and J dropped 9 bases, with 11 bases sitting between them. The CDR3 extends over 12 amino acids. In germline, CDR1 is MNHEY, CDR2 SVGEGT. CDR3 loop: CASSHQVGIQYF. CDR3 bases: TGTGCCAGCAGTCACCAAGTAGGCATTCAGTACTTC.

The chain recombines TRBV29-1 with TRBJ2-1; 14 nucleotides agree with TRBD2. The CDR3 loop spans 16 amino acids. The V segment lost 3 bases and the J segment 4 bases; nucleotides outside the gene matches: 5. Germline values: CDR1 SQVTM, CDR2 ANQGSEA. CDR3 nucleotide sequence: TGCAGCGTTGAGGGACTAGCGGGGGCCCGGTACAATGAGCAGTTCTTC. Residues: CSVEGLAGARYNEQFF.